A selection of T cell receptor beta chains follows, all from one sample in a study of blood T cells in healthy people across ages. TCRdb reprocessed the 5' RACE reads via MiXCR and lists one record per CDR3 protein. The table records 1.5 million to 2 million distinct CDR3 sequences, approximately 32% of them present only once. The specimen sequenced was blood. The origin of the receptors is a woman in her 30s in good health. Both conserved end residues are part of each CDR3. The order of the fields is CDR3 length, clone size, D gene, V gene, J gene, CDR3 DNA, CDR3 protein. D genes are given only for firm matches. Only some rows state a clone size, as once, few, many or a class for expanded clones.

>11|many|NA|TRBV29-1|TRBJ2-1
TGCAGCGTGGATGAAGGGGGGAAGCAGTTCTTC
CSVDEGGKQFF
>16|many|TRBD2|TRBV2|TRBJ2-5
TGTGCCAGCAGTCCGACTAGCGGGAGCAATAAAGAGACCCAGTACTTC
CASSPTSGSNKETQYF
>15|many|TRBD2|TRBV29-1|TRBJ2-3
TGCAGCCCCTGGGGTCTAGCGGGAGTAGCAGATACGCAGTATTTT
CSPWGLAGVADTQYF
>14|NA|NA|TRBV12-3/TRBV12-4|TRBJ1-5
TGTGCCAGCAGTGCGTGGGGTAGCAATCAGCCCCAGCATTTT
CASSAWGSNQPQHF
>15|NA|NA|TRBV20-1|TRBJ2-3
TGCAGTGCTAGAGATTACGGCAGGCGATCAGATACGCAGTATTTT
CSARDYGRRSDTQYF
>14|NA|NA|TRBV20-1|TRBJ1-5
TGCAGTGTGTTACCCCGGGGGAGCAATCAGCCCCAGCATTTT
CSVLPRGSNQPQHF
>14|NA|NA|TRBV14|TRBJ2-7
TGTGCCAGCAGCCAAATTGGGTCCGCCTACGAGCAGTACTTC
CASSQIGSAYEQYF
>14|few|NA|TRBV20-1|TRBJ2-1
TGCAGTGCTAGAGATGGGCGGTATTCCAATGAGCAGTTCTTC
CSARDGRYSNEQFF
>17|NA|TRBD2|TRBV3-1|TRBJ2-1
TGTGCCAGCAGCAAACGACTAGCGCAGAGCTCCTACAATGAGCAGTTCTTC
CASSKRLAQSSYNEQFF
>14|NA|NA|TRBV6-2/TRBV6-3|TRBJ2-5
TGTGCCAGCAGCCGGGCCTACGGTGGTTGGACCCAGTACTTC
CASSRAYGGWTQYF
>16|few|NA|TRBV4-1|TRBJ2-3
TGCGCCAGCAGCCTCCTACGGACCGCCCTCACAGATACGCAGTATTTT
CASSLLRTALTDTQYF
>14|few|NA|TRBV12-3/TRBV12-4|TRBJ1-1
TGTGCCAGCCAATTTCCGGGAACAAACACTGAAGCTTTCTTT
CASQFPGTNTEAFF
>18|NA|TRBD2|TRBV5-6|TRBJ2-5
TGTGCCAGCAGCTTGGCGGTTTCTAGCGGGGGCCCGAGATGGGAGCAGTACTTC
CASSLAVSSGGPRWEQYF
>14|few|NA|TRBV28|TRBJ2-1
TGTGCCAGCAGTCACCTAGCGACTTACAATGAGCAGTTCTTC
CASSHLATYNEQFF
>18|NA|TRBD2|TRBV10-3|TRBJ2-3
TGTGCCATCAGTGAGCCAGCGGGGGGGACGAGGGGCCCAGATACGCAGTATTTT
CAISEPAGGTRGPDTQYF
>16|NA|NA|TRBV6-2/TRBV6-3|TRBJ1-2
TGTGCCAGCAGTCTCCTCGGAGACTTCTTTAGCGATGGCTACACCTTC
CASSLLGDFFSDGYTF
>14|NA|TRBD1|TRBV7-9|TRBJ1-1
TGTGCCAGCAGATATACCGGGACAGGGGTCGAAGCTTTCTTT
CASRYTGTGVEAFF
>15|many|TRBD1|TRBV5-1|TRBJ2-5
TGCGCCAGCAGCCTAGGGACAGGGTCTCAAGAGACCCAGTACTTC
CASSLGTGSQETQYF
>14|NA|NA|TRBV7-9|TRBJ1-2
TGTTCCAGCAGCTTAGCAACAGCTAACTATGGCTACACCTTC
CSSSLATANYGYTF
>15|few|NA|TRBV28|TRBJ2-1
TGTGCCAGCAGAGGTACAGGGTTCACCTACAATGAGCAGTTCTTC
CASRGTGFTYNEQFF
>15|NA|TRBD1|TRBV6-5|TRBJ1-4
TGTGCCAGCAGTGGAACCGGGACAGTCAATGAAAAACTGTTTTTT
CASSGTGTVNEKLFF
>20|few|TRBD2|TRBV4-1|TRBJ2-1
TGCGCCAGCAGCCGAGGACCAGGACTAGCGGGTAGTAGCTCCTACAATGAGCAGTTCTTC
CASSRGPGLAGSSSYNEQFF
>17|NA|TRBD2|TRBV28|TRBJ2-7
TGTGCCAGCAGTTTACCCATACTAGCGGGAGCCCCCTACGAGCAGTACTTC
CASSLPILAGAPYEQYF
>13|few|TRBD1|TRBV5-6|TRBJ2-7
TGTGCCAGCAGCTTCGGACAGGACCTAGAGCAGTACTTC
CASSFGQDLEQYF
>17|NA|TRBD2|TRBV12-5|TRBJ2-5
TGTGCTAGTGGTTTGTGGACTAGCGGGAACTCAGCGGAGACCCAGTACTTC
CASGLWTSGNSAETQYF